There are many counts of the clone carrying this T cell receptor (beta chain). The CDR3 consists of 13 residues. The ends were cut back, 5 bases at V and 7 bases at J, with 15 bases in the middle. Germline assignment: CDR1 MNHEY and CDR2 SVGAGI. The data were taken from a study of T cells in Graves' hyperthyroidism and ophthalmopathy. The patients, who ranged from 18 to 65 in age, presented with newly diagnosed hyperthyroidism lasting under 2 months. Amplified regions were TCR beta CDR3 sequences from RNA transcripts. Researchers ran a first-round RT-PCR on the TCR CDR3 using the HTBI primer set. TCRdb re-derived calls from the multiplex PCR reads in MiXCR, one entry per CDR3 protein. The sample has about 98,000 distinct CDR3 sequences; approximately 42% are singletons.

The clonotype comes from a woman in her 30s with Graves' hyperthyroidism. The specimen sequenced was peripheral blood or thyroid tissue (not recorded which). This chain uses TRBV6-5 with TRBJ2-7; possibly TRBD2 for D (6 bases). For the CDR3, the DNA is TGTGCCAGCAGTCGCAACCTAGCGCGGGAGCAGTACTTC. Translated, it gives CASSRNLAREQYF.